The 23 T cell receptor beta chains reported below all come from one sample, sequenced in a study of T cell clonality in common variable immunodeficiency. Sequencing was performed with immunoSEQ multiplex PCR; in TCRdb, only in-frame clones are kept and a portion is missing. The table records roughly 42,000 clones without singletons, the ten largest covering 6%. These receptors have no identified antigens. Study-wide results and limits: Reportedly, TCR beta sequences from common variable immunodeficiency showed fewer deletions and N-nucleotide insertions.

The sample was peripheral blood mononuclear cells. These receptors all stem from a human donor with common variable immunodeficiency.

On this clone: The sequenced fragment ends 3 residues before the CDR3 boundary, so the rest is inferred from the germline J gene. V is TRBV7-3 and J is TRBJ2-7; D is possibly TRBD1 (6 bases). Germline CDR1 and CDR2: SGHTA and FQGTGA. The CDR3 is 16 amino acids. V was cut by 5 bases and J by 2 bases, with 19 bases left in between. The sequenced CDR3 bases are TGTGCCAGCAGCCCCTATGGGGGCGACACCGCCTACGAG. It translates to CASSPYGGDTAYE. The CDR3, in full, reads CASSPYGGDTAYEQYF.

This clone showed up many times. CDR3 residues: CSVKRGNTEAFF. The DNA read from the CDR3 is TGCAGCGTTAAGAGGGGGAACACTGAA. The chain recombines TRBV29-1 with TRBJ1-1; a weak D match, TRBD1 (5 bases). The read halts 3 residues ahead of the CDR3 end, with the missing end drawn from the germline J gene. The germline V gene has CDR1 SQVTM and CDR2 ANQGSEA. This CDR3 spans 12 amino acids. Trimming took off 5 bases at V and 1 base at J, with 8 bases between the two ends.

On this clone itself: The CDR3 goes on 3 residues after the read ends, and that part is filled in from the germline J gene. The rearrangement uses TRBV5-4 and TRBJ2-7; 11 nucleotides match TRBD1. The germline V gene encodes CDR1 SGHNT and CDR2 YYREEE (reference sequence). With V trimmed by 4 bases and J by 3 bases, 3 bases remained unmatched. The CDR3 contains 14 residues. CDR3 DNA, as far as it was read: TGTGCCAGCAGCCGGGACAGGGGGAGCTACGAG. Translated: CASSRDRGSYE. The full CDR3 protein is CASSRDRGSYEQYF.

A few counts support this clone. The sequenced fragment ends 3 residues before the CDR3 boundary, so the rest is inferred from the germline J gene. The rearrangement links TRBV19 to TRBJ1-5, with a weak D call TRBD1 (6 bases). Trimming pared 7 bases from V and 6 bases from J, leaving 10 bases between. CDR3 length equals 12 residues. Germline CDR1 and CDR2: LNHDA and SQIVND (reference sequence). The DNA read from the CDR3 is TGTGCCAGTAACACAGGGTTTCAGCCC. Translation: CASNTGFQP. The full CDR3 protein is CASNTGFQPQHF.

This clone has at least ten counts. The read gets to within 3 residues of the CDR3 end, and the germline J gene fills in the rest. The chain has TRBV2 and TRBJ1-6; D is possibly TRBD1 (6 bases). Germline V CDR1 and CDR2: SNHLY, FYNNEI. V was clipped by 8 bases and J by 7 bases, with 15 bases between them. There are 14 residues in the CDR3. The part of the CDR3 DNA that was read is TGTGCCAGCGGCGGGGGGGCAGGAAATTCACCC. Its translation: CASGGGAGNSP. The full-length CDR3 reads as CASGGGAGNSPLHF.

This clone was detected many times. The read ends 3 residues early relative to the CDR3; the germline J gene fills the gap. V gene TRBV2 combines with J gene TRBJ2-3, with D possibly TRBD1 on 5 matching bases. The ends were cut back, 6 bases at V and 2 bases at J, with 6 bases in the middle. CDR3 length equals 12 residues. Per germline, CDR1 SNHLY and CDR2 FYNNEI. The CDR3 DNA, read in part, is TGTGCCAGCAGGGACAACACAGATACG. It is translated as CASRDNTDT. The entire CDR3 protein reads CASRDNTDTQYF.

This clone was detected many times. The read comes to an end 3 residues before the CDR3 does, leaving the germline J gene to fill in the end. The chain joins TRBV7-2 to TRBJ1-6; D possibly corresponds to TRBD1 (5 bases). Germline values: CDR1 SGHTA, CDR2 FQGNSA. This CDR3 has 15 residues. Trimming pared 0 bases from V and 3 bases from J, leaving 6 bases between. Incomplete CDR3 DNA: TGTGCCAGCAGCTTAGCGGGGGGCTATAATTCACCC. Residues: CASSLAGGYNSP. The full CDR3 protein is CASSLAGGYNSPLHF. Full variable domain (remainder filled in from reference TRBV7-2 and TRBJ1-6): GAGVSQSPSNKVTEKGKDVELRCDPISGHTALYWYRQSLGQGLEFLIYFQGNSAPDKSGLPSDRFSAERTGGSVSTLTIQRTQQEDSAVYLCASSLAGGYNSPLHFGNGTRLTVT.

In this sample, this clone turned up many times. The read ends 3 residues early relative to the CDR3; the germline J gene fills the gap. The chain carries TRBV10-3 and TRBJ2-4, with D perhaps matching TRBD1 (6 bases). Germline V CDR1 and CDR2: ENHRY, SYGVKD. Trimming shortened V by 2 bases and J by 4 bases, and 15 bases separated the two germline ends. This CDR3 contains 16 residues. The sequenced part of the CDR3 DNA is TGTGCCATCAGTGAGATAGGGACAACCGGAAAAAACATT. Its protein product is CAISEIGTTGKNI. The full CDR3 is CAISEIGTTGKNIQYF.

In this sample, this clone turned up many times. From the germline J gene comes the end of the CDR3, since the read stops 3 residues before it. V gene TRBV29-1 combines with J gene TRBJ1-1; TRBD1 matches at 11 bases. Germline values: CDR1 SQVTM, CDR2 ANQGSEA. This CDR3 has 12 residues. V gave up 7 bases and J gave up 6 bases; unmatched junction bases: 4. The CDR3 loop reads CSAGQGAAEAFF. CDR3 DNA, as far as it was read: TGCAGCGCTGGACAGGGGGCCGCTGAA.

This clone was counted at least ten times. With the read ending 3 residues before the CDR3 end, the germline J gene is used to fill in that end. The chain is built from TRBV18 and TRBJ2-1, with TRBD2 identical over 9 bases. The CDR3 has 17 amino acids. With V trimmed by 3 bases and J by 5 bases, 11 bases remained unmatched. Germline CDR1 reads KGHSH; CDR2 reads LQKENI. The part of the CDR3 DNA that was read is TGTGCCAGCTCACCTCCGGGACTAGCCCGTAAAAACAATGAG. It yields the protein CASSPPGLARKNNE. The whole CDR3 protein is CASSPPGLARKNNEQFF.

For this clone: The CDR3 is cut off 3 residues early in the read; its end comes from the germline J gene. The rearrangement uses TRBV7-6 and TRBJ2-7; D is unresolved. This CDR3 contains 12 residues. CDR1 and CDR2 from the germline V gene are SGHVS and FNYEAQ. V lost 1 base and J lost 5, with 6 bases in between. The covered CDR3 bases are TGTGCCAGCAGCTTAGACGGTGACGAG. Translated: CASSLDGDE. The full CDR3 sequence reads CASSLDGDEQYF.

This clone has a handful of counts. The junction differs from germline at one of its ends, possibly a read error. The CDR3 spells CASREGGFYEQYF. Partial CDR3 DNA: TGTGCCAGCAGGGAAGGCGGTTTCTACGAG. The chain links TRBV6-1 to TRBJ2-7; D not resolved. The CDR3 goes on 3 residues after the read ends, and that part is filled in from the germline J gene. Germline CDR1 is MNHNS and CDR2 is SASEGT. The CDR3 consists of 13 residues.

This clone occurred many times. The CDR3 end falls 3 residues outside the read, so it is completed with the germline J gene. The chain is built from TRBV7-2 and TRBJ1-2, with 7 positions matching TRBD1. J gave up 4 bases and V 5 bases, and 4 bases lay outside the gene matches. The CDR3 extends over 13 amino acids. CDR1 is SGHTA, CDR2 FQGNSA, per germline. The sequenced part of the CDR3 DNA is TGTGCCAGCAGCCTAGACAGGGTCTATGGC. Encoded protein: CASSLDRVYG. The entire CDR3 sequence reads CASSLDRVYGYTF.

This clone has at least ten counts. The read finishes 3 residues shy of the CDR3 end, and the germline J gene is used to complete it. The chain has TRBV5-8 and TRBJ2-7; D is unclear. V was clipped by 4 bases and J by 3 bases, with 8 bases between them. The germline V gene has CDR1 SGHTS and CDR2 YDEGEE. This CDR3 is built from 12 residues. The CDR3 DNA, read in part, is TGTGCCAGCAGCCGGTTCTTCTACGAG. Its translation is CASSRFFYE. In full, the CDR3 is CASSRFFYEQYF. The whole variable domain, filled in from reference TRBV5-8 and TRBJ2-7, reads EAGVTQSPTHLIKTRGQQATLRCSPISGHTSVYWYQQALGLGLQFLLWYDEGEERNRGNFPPRFSGRQFPNYSSELNVNALELEDSALYLCASSRFFYEQYFGPGTRLTVT.

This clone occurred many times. The chain's CDR3 is CATGQLQETQYF. The sequenced CDR3 bases are TGTGCCACCGGACAGCTTCAAGAGACC. The chain combines TRBV7-9 with TRBJ2-5, with D possibly TRBD1 on 6 matching bases. Coverage ceases 3 residues before the CDR3 finishes, and the germline J gene fills in the end. The CDR3 has 12 amino acids. V was pared by 10 bases and J by 2 bases, with 11 bases between. Germline V gene lookup returns CDR1 SEHNR and CDR2 FQNEAQ (reference sequence).

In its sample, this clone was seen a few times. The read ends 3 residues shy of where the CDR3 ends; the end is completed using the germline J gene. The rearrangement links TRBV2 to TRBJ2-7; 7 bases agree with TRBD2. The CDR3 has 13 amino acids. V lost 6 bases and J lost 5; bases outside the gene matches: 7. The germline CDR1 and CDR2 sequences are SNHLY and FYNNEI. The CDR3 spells CASRDGLVHEQYF. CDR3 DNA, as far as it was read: TGTGCCAGCAGGGATGGACTAGTCCACGAG. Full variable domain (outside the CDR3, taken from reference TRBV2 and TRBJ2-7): EPEVTQTPSHQVTQMGQEVILRCVPISNHLYFYWYRQILGQKVEFLVSFYNNEISEKSEIFDDQFSVERPDGSNFTLKIRSTKLEDSAMYFCASRDGLVHEQYFGPGTRLTVT.

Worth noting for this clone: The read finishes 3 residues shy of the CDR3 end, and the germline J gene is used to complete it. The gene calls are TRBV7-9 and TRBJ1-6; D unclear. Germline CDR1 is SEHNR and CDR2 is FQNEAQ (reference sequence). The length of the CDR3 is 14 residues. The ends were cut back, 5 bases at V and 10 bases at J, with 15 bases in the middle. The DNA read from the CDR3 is TGTGCCAGCAGCCCCAACCGCGTGAGCTCACCC. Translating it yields CASSPNRVSSP. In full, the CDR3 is CASSPNRVSSPLHF. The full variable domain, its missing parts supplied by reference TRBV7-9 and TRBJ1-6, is DTGVSQNPRHKITKRGQNVTFRCDPISEHNRLYWYRQTLGQGPEFLTYFQNEAQLEKSRLLSDRFSAERPKGSFSTLEIQRTEQGDSAMYLCASSPNRVSSPLHFGNGTRLTVT.

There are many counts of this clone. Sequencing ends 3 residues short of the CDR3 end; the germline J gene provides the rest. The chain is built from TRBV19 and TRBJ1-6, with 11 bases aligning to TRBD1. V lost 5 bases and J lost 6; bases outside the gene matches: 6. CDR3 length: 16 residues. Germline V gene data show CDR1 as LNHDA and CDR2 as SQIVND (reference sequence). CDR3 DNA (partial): TGTGCCAGTAGTTTTCGGACAGGGGGCGGTAATTCACCC. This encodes CASSFRTGGGNSP. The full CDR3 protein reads CASSFRTGGGNSPLHF.

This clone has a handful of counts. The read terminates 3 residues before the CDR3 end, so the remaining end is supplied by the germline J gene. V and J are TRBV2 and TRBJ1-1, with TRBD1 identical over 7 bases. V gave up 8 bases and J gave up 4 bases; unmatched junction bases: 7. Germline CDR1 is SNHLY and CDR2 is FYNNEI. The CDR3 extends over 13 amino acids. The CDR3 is CASETGIGTEAFF. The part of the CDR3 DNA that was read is TGTGCCAGCGAGACAGGGATTGGCACTGAA.

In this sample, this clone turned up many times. CDR3: CASSEAGTGAYEQYF. CDR3 DNA (partial): TGTGCCAGCAGTGAAGCAGGGACAGGGGCCTACGAG. The J gene is TRBJ2-7, the V gene TRBV6-1, with 10 nucleotides matching TRBD1. The sequenced fragment ends 3 residues before the CDR3 boundary, so the rest is inferred from the germline J gene. CDR1 and CDR2 (germline): MNHNS, SASEGT. Germline trimming cut 0 bases from V and 2 bases from J; bases unmatched to any gene: 1. The CDR3 totals 15 residues.

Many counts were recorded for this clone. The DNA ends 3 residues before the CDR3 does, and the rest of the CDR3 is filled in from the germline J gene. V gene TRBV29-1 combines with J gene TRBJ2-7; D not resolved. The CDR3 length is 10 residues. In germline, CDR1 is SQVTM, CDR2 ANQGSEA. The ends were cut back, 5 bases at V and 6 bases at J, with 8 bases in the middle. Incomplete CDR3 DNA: TGCAGCGTTCGTCTAGGCGAG. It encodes CSVRLGE. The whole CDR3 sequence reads CSVRLGEQYF.

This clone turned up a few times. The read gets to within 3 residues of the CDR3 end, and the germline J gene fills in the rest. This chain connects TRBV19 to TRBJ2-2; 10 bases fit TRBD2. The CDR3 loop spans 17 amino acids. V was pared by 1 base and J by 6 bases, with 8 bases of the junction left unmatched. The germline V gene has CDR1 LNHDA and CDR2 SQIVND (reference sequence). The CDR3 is CASSIVTSGVYSGELFF. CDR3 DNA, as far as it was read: TGTGCCAGTAGTATAGTAACTAGCGGGGTTTACTCCGGGGAG. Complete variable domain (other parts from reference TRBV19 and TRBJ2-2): DGGITQSPKYLFRKEGQNVTLSCEQNLNHDAMYWYRQDPGQGLRLIYYSQIVNDFQKGDIAEGYSVSREKKESFPLTVTSAQKNPTAFYLCASSIVTSGVYSGELFFGEGSRLTVL.

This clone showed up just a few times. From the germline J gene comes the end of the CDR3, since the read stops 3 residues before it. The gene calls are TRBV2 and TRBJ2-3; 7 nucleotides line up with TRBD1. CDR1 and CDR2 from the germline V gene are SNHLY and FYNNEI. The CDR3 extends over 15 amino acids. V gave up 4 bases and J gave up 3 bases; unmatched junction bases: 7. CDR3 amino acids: CASSVIGQATDTQYF. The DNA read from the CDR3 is TGTGCCAGCAGTGTGATCGGACAGGCTACAGATACG.